Below are 10 T cell receptor beta chains sequenced from a single sample in a study of long-term antiretroviral therapy in people with HIV. They ran version v3.0 of the immunoSEQ assay at survey level. The assay was immunoSEQ multiplex PCR, and TCRdb's table has in-frame clones only and misses some. Of over 25,000 clones in the sample, roughly 90% were seen once. Sequencing was performed on unsorted PBMCs, taken 0.5 years after starting antiretroviral therapy. The source of these receptors is a young woman with HIV.

This clone was counted only a few times. This chain joins TRBV6-1 and TRBJ1-2, with D possibly matching TRBD1 (5 bases). The CDR3 is 13 residues long. Per germline, CDR1 MNHNS and CDR2 SASEGT. The germline V and J ends were trimmed by 5 bases and 7 bases, with 14 bases remaining between them. Written as DNA, the CDR3 is TGTGCCAGCAGTCTAGGACAAGCTGGTGGCTACACCTTC. Its translation: CASSLGQAGGYTF.

The chain carries TRBV14 and TRBJ1-2; possibly TRBD1 for D (6 bases). This CDR3 is 18 amino acids long. Per germline, CDR1 SGHDN and CDR2 FVKESK. V dropped 4 bases and J dropped 5 bases, with 26 bases sitting between them. In DNA form, the CDR3 reads TGTGCCAGCAGCCCGAATCGTAGGACAGCGCGATTCTCTTATGGCTACACCTTC. It encodes CASSPNRRTARFSYGYTF. Based on the CDR3 plus reference TRBV14 and TRBJ1-2, the full variable domain is EAGVTQFPSHSVIEKGQTVTLRCDPISGHDNLYWYRRVMGKEIKFLLHFVKESKQDESGMPNNRFLAERTGGTYSTLKVQPAELEDSGVYFCASSPNRRTARFSYGYTFGSGTRLTVV.

This chain links TRBV5-4 with TRBJ2-3; perhaps TRBD2 as D (5 bases). The V gene's germline CDR1 is SGHNT and CDR2 YYREEE (reference sequence). The CDR3 loop spans 13 amino acids. Trimming removed 3 bases at V and 1 base at J, with 6 bases between. Written as DNA, the CDR3 is TGTGCCAGCAGCTCCGGGGGCACAGATACGCAGTATTTT. Amino acids: CASSSGGTDTQYF.

The chain combines TRBV19 with TRBJ1-1; 7 bases map to TRBD1. V was pared by 10 bases and J by 0 bases, with 14 bases of the junction left unmatched. Germline V gene data show CDR1 as LNHDA and CDR2 as SQIVND (reference sequence). The CDR3 consists of 16 residues. CDR3 DNA sequence: TGTGCCACAAATACGCCGCGACAGGGTCTGAACACTGAAGCTTTCTTT. Residues: CATNTPRQGLNTEAFF.

This chain connects TRBV11-2 to TRBJ1-4; D perhaps matches TRBD1 (5 bases). This CDR3 contains 15 residues. The V gene lost 7 bases and the J gene lost 0 bases, with 12 bases spanning the gap. Germline lookup yields CDR1 SGHAT and CDR2 FQNNGV. The chain's CDR3 is CASTRAPTTNEKLFF. The DNA of the CDR3 is TGTGCCAGCACCAGGGCGCCCACAACTAATGAAAAACTGTTTTTT.

The count of this clone is one. The chain recombines TRBV15 with TRBJ2-3, with 8 nucleotides matching TRBD2. With V trimmed by 5 bases and J by 1 base, 8 bases remained unmatched. The CDR3 length is 16 residues. Germline CDR1 and CDR2: LNHNV and YYDKDF (reference sequence). CDR3 nucleotides: TGTGCCACCAGCGGACTCGGGACTAGTGGCACAGATACGCAGTATTTT. Its protein is CATSGLGTSGTDTQYF.

This clone occurred a few times. V usage is TRBV10-3 and J usage is TRBJ2-3; possibly TRBD1 or TRBD2 for D (5 bases each). Trimming removed 3 bases at V and 1 base at J, with 8 bases between. This CDR3 region has 14 residues. The germline gives CDR1 ENHRY, CDR2 SYGVKD. The CDR3 coding sequence is TGTGCCATCAGTGATGGGGGTGGCACAGATACGCAGTATTTT. It is translated as CAISDGGGTDTQYF.

The V call is TRBV19, the J call TRBJ2-7, with TRBD1 identical over 12 bases. V lost 3 bases, J lost 4 bases, and 4 bases stayed unmatched. The CDR3 spans 15 residues. Germline V gives CDR1 LNHDA, CDR2 SQIVND (reference sequence). The CDR3 DNA follows: TGTGCCAGTAGTATGGGACAGGGGGCTTCATACGAGCAGTACTTC. This encodes CASSMGQGASYEQYF. The full variable domain, rest sourced from reference TRBV19 and TRBJ2-7, is DGGITQSPKYLFRKEGQNVTLSCEQNLNHDAMYWYRQDPGQGLRLIYYSQIVNDFQKGDIAEGYSVSREKKESFPLTVTSAQKNPTAFYLCASSMGQGASYEQYFGPGTRLTVT.

The chain combines TRBV5-1 with TRBJ2-2; TRBD1 matches 7 bases. Germline values: CDR1 SGHRS, CDR2 YFSETQ. V lost 2 bases to trimming and J lost 0 bases; unmatched junction nucleotides: 7. The CDR3 length is 17 residues. The CDR3 loop is CASSLTGAKPNTGELFF. For the CDR3, the DNA is TGCGCCAGCAGCTTAACAGGGGCCAAACCGAACACCGGGGAGCTGTTTTTT. Drawing the rest from reference TRBV5-1 and TRBJ2-2, the complete variable domain is KAGVTQTPRYLIKTRGQQVTLSCSPISGHRSVSWYQQTPGQGLQFLFEYFSETQRNKGNFPGRFSGRQFSNSRSEMNVSTLELGDSALYLCASSLTGAKPNTGELFFGEGSRLTVL.

This chain uses TRBV5-8 with TRBJ2-1; a possible D gene is TRBD2 (6 bases). Trimming stripped 4 bases from V and 2 bases from J, with 16 bases between. This CDR3 contains 16 residues. The germline V gene encodes CDR1 SGHTS and CDR2 YDEGEE. CDR3 bases: TGTGCCAGCAGCCCCCCCTTGGAGGGGCCCTACAATGAGCAGTTCTTC. This translates into CASSPPLEGPYNEQFF.